Following are 15 T cell receptor beta chains from one sample sequenced in a study of patients and donors after allogeneic stem cell transplantation. Using its own MiXCR run on the RT-PCR reads, TCRdb lists one record per CDR3 protein. The sample has 90,000 to 130,000 distinct CDR3 sequences; roughly 37% are singletons. The sequencing input was blood, either unsorted or a sorted T cell fraction (not recorded which). These TCRs come from a human donor who was either an allogeneic HSCT recipient or a stem cell or donor lymphocyte infusion donor (not recorded which). It is not recorded whose cells these are; they may come from a transplant donor.

V and J are TRBV7-2 and TRBJ1-3; D is undetermined. Germline values: CDR1 SGHTA, CDR2 FQGNSA. The CDR3 consists of 15 residues. Trimming stripped 5 bases from V and 0 bases from J, with 11 bases between. Written as DNA, the CDR3 is TGTGCCAGCAGCCCCATTACAGTCTCTGGAAACACCATATATTTT. Translating gives CASSPITVSGNTIYF.

This clonotype was counted only a few times. The gene calls are TRBV5-1 and TRBJ1-1, with TRBD1 as a possible D gene (6 bases). Germline CDR1 and CDR2: SGHRS and YFSETQ. V gave up 4 bases and J gave up 7 bases, with 20 bases separating them. The CDR3 consists of 15 residues. The CDR3 DNA reads as TGCGCCAGCAGCCCTTCCCGCTTGGACAGAAATGAAGCTTTCTTT. Its protein is CASSPSRLDRNEAFF.

This clonotype was counted only a few times. The J gene is TRBJ2-7, the V gene TRBV4-2, with 14 bases aligning to TRBD2. The CDR3 is 16 residues long. Germline-derived CDR1 and CDR2 are LGHNA and YNFKEQ. V was clipped by 2 bases and J by 6 bases; unmatched bases: 6. Here the CDR3 reads CASSQYPTSGRGEQYF. The CDR3 bases are TGTGCCAGCAGCCAATATCCGACTAGCGGGAGGGGCGAGCAGTACTTC.

The V gene is TRBV28, the J gene TRBJ2-7, with a tentative D call TRBD2 (5 bases). Trimming removed 5 bases at V and 0 bases at J, with 14 bases between. The V gene's germline CDR1 is MDHEN and CDR2 SYDVKM. CDR3 size: 15 residues. CDR3 coding DNA: TGTGCCAGCAGTCCCGGGGATCTCAGCTCCTACGAGCAGTACTTC. Amino acids: CASSPGDLSSYEQYF.

The rearrangement joins TRBV12-3 or TRBV12-4 to TRBJ2-5; TRBD1 matches 7 bases. The CDR3 runs 14 residues. V was clipped by 6 bases and J by 0 bases; unmatched bases: 4. CDR3 sequence: CASSPGQHQETQYF. CDR3 coding DNA: TGTGCCAGCAGCCCGGGACAGCACCAAGAGACCCAGTACTTC.

J is TRBJ2-1 and V is TRBV20-1; D tentatively reads TRBD1 or TRBD2 (5 bases each). Looked up from germline, CDR1 is DFQATT and CDR2 is SNEGSKA (reference sequence). Trimming removed 5 bases at V and 4 bases at J, with 6 bases between. The CDR3 runs to 11 residues. CDR3 loop: CSAGGYNEQFF. In nucleotides, the CDR3 is TGCAGTGCTGGGGGATACAATGAGCAGTTCTTC.

V is TRBV5-1 and J is TRBJ2-3; 7 positions agree with TRBD2. The CDR3 is 17 amino acids. The V and J ends lost 7 bases and 2 bases, in that order; junction bases with no gene match: 16. Germline V gives CDR1 SGHRS, CDR2 YFSETQ. CDR3 DNA: TGCGCCAGCCGAGCCACCACGGGGCTAGCGGTCACAGATACGCAGTATTTT. Translating it yields CASRATTGLAVTDTQYF. The entire variable domain, with the rest obtained from reference TRBV5-1 and TRBJ2-3, is as follows: KAGVTQTPRYLIKTRGQQVTLSCSPISGHRSVSWYQQTPGQGLQFLFEYFSETQRNKGNFPGRFSGRQFSNSRSEMNVSTLELGDSALYLCASRATTGLAVTDTQYFGPGTRLTVL.

This sequence joins TRBV24-1 and TRBJ1-1; D gene uncertain. CDR3 length: 11 residues. The V gene lost 5 bases and the J gene lost 7 bases, with 7 bases spanning the gap. Germline values: CDR1 KGHDR, CDR2 SFDVKD. Here the CDR3 DNA reads TGTGCCACCAGTGGAGGAGATGAAGCTTTCTTT. Protein: CATSGGDEAFF.

The V gene is TRBV12-3 or TRBV12-4, the J gene TRBJ1-1; D remains ambiguous. With 4 bases removed from V and 5 bases from J, the gap between germline ends came to 8 bases. This CDR3 is built from 12 residues. CDR3 sequence (DNA): TGTGCCAGCAGTTCTGTTGGAACTGAAGCTTTCTTT. Its translation: CASSSVGTEAFF.

The chain uses TRBV20-1 and TRBJ2-7; D perhaps matches TRBD2 (5 bases). The CDR3 consists of 13 residues. The V end was cut by 5 bases, the J end by 2 bases, with 13 bases between. Per the germline V gene, CDR1 is DFQATT and CDR2 is SNEGSKA (reference sequence). The CDR3 here is CSAFTAVTYEQYF. Here the CDR3 DNA reads TGCAGTGCTTTTACAGCGGTTACCTACGAGCAGTACTTC.

The rearrangement joins TRBV5-1 to TRBJ2-3; TRBD1 is a possible D gene (5 bases). Germline CDR1 SGHRS, CDR2 YFSETQ. Between the trimmed V and J ends, which lost 1 base and 2 bases, there was a span of 11 bases. CDR3 length: 15 residues. CDR3 bases: TGCGCCAGCAGCTTGTGGGCAGGGAACACAGATACGCAGTATTTT. Translated: CASSLWAGNTDTQYF.

This clonotype was observed a handful of times. The V gene is TRBV29-1, the J gene TRBJ1-2, with TRBD1 as a possible D gene (5 bases). CDR1 is SQVTM, CDR2 ANQGSEA, per germline. Trimming cost V 7 bases and J 4 bases, with 16 bases left between them. The CDR3 spans 13 residues. CDR3 in amino acids: CSAGGENAYGYTF. In DNA, the CDR3 is TGCAGCGCTGGGGGGGAAAACGCCTATGGCTACACCTTC.

This clonotype was recorded only once. J is TRBJ2-5 and V is TRBV9; D is uncertain. There are 12 residues in the CDR3. Germline assignment: CDR1 SGDLS and CDR2 YYNGEE. Trimming removed 0 bases at V and 5 bases at J, with 5 bases between. The CDR3 region is CASSVGGETQYF. As DNA, the CDR3 is TGTGCCAGCAGCGTAGGAGGTGAGACCCAGTACTTC.

This clonotype has only a few counts. The chain links TRBV6-5 to TRBJ2-7; 9 nucleotides match TRBD1. Germline assignment: CDR1 MNHEY and CDR2 SVGAGI. The CDR3 runs to 15 residues. With V trimmed by 5 bases and J by 3 bases, 8 bases remained unmatched. CDR3 nucleotide sequence: TGTGCCAGCAGTGACACCGGGACAGGGAACTACGAGCAGTACTTC. Translating it yields CASSDTGTGNYEQYF.

This clonotype was seen more than once but under ten times. The chain is built from TRBV12-3 or TRBV12-4 and TRBJ1-1, with D unresolved. The ends were cut back, 3 bases at V and 9 bases at J, with 8 bases in the middle. The CDR3 runs to 11 residues. CDR3 amino acids: CASSFGQQAFF. The CDR3 DNA reads as TGTGCCAGCAGTTTTGGGCAGCAAGCTTTCTTT.